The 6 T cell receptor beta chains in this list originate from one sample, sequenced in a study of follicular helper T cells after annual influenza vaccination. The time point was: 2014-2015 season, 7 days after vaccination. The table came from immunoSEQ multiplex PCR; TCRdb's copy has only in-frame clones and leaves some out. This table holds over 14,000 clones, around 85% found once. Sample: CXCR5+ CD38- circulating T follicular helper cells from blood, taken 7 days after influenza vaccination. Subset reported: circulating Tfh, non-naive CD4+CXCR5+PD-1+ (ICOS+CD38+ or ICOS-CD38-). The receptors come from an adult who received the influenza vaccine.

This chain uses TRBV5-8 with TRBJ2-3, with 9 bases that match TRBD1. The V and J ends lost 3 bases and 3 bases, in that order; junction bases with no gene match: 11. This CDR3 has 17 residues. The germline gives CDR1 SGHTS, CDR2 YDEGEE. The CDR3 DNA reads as TGTGCCAGCAGCTCCTCCCCGGGACAGGGAATAACAGATACGCAGTATTTT. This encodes CASSSSPGQGITDTQYF.

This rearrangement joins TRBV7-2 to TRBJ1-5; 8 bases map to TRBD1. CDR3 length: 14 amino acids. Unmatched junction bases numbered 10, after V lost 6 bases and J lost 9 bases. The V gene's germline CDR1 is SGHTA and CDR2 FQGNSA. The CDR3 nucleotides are TGTGCCAGCAGACCGGACAGGGCCTTGTCGCCCCAGCATTTT. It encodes CASRPDRALSPQHF. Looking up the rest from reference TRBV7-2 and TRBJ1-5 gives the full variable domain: GAGVSQSPSNKVTEKGKDVELRCDPISGHTALYWYRQSLGQGLEFLIYFQGNSAPDKSGLPSDRFSAERTGGSVSTLTIQRTQQEDSAVYLCASRPDRALSPQHFGDGTRLSIL.

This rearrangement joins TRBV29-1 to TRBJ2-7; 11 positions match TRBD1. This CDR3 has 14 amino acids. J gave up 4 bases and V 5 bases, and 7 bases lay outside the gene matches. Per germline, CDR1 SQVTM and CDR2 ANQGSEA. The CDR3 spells CSVKTGQGEYEQYF. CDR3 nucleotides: TGCAGCGTTAAAACGGGACAGGGGGAGTACGAGCAGTACTTC.

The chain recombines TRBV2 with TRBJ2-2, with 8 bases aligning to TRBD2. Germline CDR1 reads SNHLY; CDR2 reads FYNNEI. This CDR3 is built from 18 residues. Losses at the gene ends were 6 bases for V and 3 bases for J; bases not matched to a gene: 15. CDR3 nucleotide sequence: TGTGCCAGCAGGCTGACTGCCGGGAGGGCCCAAGACACCGGGGAGCTGTTTTTT. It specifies CASRLTAGRAQDTGELFF. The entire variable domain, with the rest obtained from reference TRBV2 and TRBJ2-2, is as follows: EPEVTQTPSHQVTQMGQEVILRCVPISNHLYFYWYRQILGQKVEFLVSFYNNEISEKSEIFDDQFSVERPDGSNFTLKIRSTKLEDSAMYFCASRLTAGRAQDTGELFFGEGSRLTVL.

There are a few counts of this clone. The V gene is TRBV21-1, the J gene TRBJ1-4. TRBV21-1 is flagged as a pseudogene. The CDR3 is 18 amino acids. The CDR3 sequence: CASSKRGGTGIQSEKLFF. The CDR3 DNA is TGTGCCAGCAGCAAAAGAGGAGGCACCGGAATACAGAGTGAAAAACTGTTTTTT.

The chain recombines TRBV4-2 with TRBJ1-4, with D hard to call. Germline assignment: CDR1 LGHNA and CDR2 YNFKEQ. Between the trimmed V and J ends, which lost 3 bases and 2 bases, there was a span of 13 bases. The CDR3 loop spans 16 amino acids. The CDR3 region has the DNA TGTGCCAGCAGCCAGAGCGTGGCCTCCACTAATGAAAAACTGTTTTTT. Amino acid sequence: CASSQSVASTNEKLFF.